The 21 T cell receptor beta chains in this list originate from one sample, sequenced in a study of beta chain features in type 1 diabetes. Sequenced material consisted of expressed TCRB transcripts (all of the isolated RNA was reverse transcribed). The repertoire was sequenced with immunoSEQ multiplex PCR; TCRdb's copy has only in-frame clones and lacks some. In the table there are roughly 450,000 clones, approximately 13% of which are singletons. Material for sequencing was naive CD4+ T cells from blood. Receptors originate from a man aged 25-45 years in good health.

The chain links TRBV11-3 to TRBJ2-1; TRBD1 might be the D (5 bases). The CDR3 runs 12 residues. Trimming left V 5 bases short and J 3 bases short, with 5 bases between. CDR1 is SGHNT and CDR2 is YENEEA in the germline V gene. CDR3 DNA: TGTGCCAGCAGCGACAGCTACAATGAGCAGTTCTTC. Translating it yields CASSDSYNEQFF.

This clone was observed a handful of times. Other DNA sequences of this sample code for an identical CDR3. The chain recombines TRBV30 with TRBJ1-3; no clear D gene. Germline V gene lookup returns CDR1 GTSNPN and CDR2 SVGIG (reference sequence). The CDR3 consists of 12 residues. V shed 3 bases and J shed 1 base, with 4 bases lying between them. The CDR3 loop reads CAWSGSGNTIYF. The CDR3 nucleotides are TGTGCCTGGAGCGGATCTGGAAACACCATATATTTT.

V is TRBV4-2 and J is TRBJ2-7; no clear D. Germline V lookup: CDR1 LGHNA, CDR2 YNFKEQ. The CDR3 is 14 amino acids. Trimming shortened V by 5 bases and J by 1 base, and 12 bases separated the two germline ends. This CDR3 reads CASSATAGSYEQYV. DNA of the CDR3: TGTGCCAGCAGCGCCACGGCCGGGTCCTACGAGCAGTACGTC.

The chain uses TRBV10-2 and TRBJ2-3; TRBD2 matches at 9 bases. Germline values: CDR1 WSHSY, CDR2 SAAADI. V lost 0 bases to trimming and J lost 5 bases; unmatched junction nucleotides: 6. The CDR3 totals 16 residues. The CDR3 loop reads CASSESGGGVKDTQYF. In DNA, the CDR3 is TGCGCCAGCAGTGAGTCAGGCGGGGGGGTCAAAGATACGCAGTATTTT.

The J gene is TRBJ1-2, the V gene TRBV9; D is unclear. The V gene's germline CDR1 is SGDLS and CDR2 YYNGEE. The V end lost 5 bases, the J end lost 9 bases, and 11 bases lay between the germline ends. The CDR3 sequence is 11 residues long. This chain's CDR3 is CASSKDASYTF. Written as DNA, the CDR3 is TGTGCCAGCAGTAAAGACGCGAGCTACACCTTC.

This clone was observed a few times. V usage is TRBV18 and J usage is TRBJ2-3; 12 bases map to TRBD2. Germline V gene data show CDR1 as KGHSH and CDR2 as LQKENI. This CDR3 comprises 16 residues. The J segment lost 5 bases and the V segment lost 3 bases, leaving 6 bases of the junction unmatched. The CDR3 loop reads CASSPLAGGQQDTQYF. The CDR3 DNA reads TGTGCCAGCTCACCGCTAGCGGGGGGGCAGCAAGATACGCAGTATTTT.

This clone was seen a few times. CDR3 loop: CASSEPDRTYEQYF. As DNA, the CDR3 is TGTGCCAGCAGTGAACCCGACAGGACATACGAGCAGTACTTC. V is TRBV25-1 and J is TRBJ2-7, with a tentative D call TRBD1 (6 bases). CDR1 and CDR2 from the germline V gene are MGHDK and SYGVNS. V was pared by 2 bases and J by 4 bases, with 12 bases between. The CDR3 has 14 amino acids.

The chain joins TRBV7-2 to TRBJ1-5; D is uncertain. Germline loops: CDR1 SGHTA, CDR2 FQGNSA. This CDR3 is built from 12 residues. Between the trimmed V and J ends, which lost 5 bases and 11 bases, there was a span of 13 bases. DNA of the CDR3: TGTGCCAGCAGCCTGGGGTATGGGGCCCAGCATTTT. Its translation: CASSLGYGAQHF.

This clone was observed a handful of times. V gene TRBV18 combines with J gene TRBJ1-2, with TRBD1 matching 8 bases. V gave up 1 base and J gave up 8 bases; unmatched junction bases: 6. This CDR3 has 14 residues. CDR1 and CDR2 (germline): KGHSH, LQKENI. In nucleotides, the CDR3 is TGTGCCAGCTCACCACGGACAGGGATGGGAGGCTACACCTTC. As protein: CASSPRTGMGGYTF.

The chain joins TRBV29-1 to TRBJ2-3, with TRBD1 matching over 10 bases. Germline CDR1 is SQVTM and CDR2 is ANQGSEA. There are 14 residues in the CDR3. The V segment lost 6 bases and the J segment 4 bases; nucleotides outside the gene matches: 7. The CDR3 DNA is TGCAGCGTGGGACAGGGGTGGTTTGCAGATACGCAGTATTTT. Encoded protein: CSVGQGWFADTQYF.

This clone was detected a few times. This rearrangement joins TRBV9 to TRBJ2-4; tentative D call: TRBD2 (5 bases). Germline CDR1 reads SGDLS; CDR2 reads YYNGEE. The V end was cut by 3 bases, the J end by 1 base, with 8 bases between. CDR3 size: 14 residues. Written as DNA, the CDR3 is TGTGCCAGCAGCGGAGAGGGTGCCAAAAACATTCAGTACTTC. It yields the protein CASSGEGAKNIQYF.

Comments on this clone: Other DNA sequences of this sample code for an identical CDR3. The J gene is TRBJ2-2, the V gene TRBV15; D remains ambiguous. CDR1 is LNHNV and CDR2 is YYDKDF in the germline V gene (reference sequence). CDR3 length: 13 residues. V dropped 0 bases and J dropped 5 bases, with 4 bases sitting between them. The CDR3 nucleotides are TGTGCCACCAGCAGAGATCCGACCGGGGAGCTGTTTTTT. Protein product: CATSRDPTGELFF. The variable domain in full, completed from reference TRBV15 and TRBJ2-2, reads DAMVIQNPRYQVTQFGKPVTLSCSQTLNHNVMYWYQQKSSQAPKLLFHYYDKDFNNEADTPDNFQSRRPNTSFCFLDIRSPGLGDTAMYLCATSRDPTGELFFGEGSRLTVL.

The chain employs TRBV5-1 and TRBJ2-7; D call uncertain. Trimming took off 3 bases at V and 5 bases at J, with 6 bases between the two ends. Germline V gene lookup returns CDR1 SGHRS and CDR2 YFSETQ. The CDR3 runs 11 residues. The CDR3 is CASSSLNEQYF. DNA for the CDR3: TGCGCCAGCAGCTCCCTCAACGAGCAGTACTTC.

A single count supports this clone. The chain combines TRBV2 with TRBJ2-1; weak D call: TRBD2 (6 bases). V lost 2 bases and J lost 0, with 8 bases in between. The CDR3 runs 15 residues. The germline gives CDR1 SNHLY, CDR2 FYNNEI. The CDR3 is CASSELGGSYNEQFF. The CDR3 region has the DNA TGTGCCAGCAGTGAATTGGGAGGCTCCTACAATGAGCAGTTCTTC.

Of note for this clone: At the DNA level, this CDR3 is encoded by other sequences in the same sample as well. V usage is TRBV7-9 and J usage is TRBJ1-1; no definite D call. The germline V gene encodes CDR1 SEHNR and CDR2 FQNEAQ (reference sequence). The V end was cut by 3 bases, the J end by 1 base, with 6 bases between. This CDR3 contains 13 residues. As DNA, the CDR3 is TGTGCCAGCAGCTTTGGAGAGAACACTGAAGCTTTCTTT. This gives the protein CASSFGENTEAFF. The full variable domain, completed using reference TRBV7-9 and TRBJ1-1, is DTGVSQNPRHKITKRGQNVTFRCDPISEHNRLYWYRQTLGQGPEFLTYFQNEAQLEKSRLLSDRFSAERPKGSFSTLEIQRTEQGDSAMYLCASSFGENTEAFFGQGTRLTVV.

The chain uses TRBV20-1 and TRBJ2-1, with 7 bases that match TRBD1. Germline V CDR1 and CDR2: DFQATT, SNEGSKA (reference sequence). V lost 6 bases and J lost 6; bases outside the gene matches: 2. There are 11 residues in the CDR3. The CDR3 DNA reads as TGCAGTGCGCAGGGGGTCAATGAGCAGTTCTTC. Translating it yields CSAQGVNEQFF.

This clone was counted only a few times. Distinct nucleotide sequences in the sample also encode this CDR3. The chain couples TRBV30 to TRBJ1-3; D ambiguous. This CDR3 comprises 12 residues. Germline V gives CDR1 GTSNPN, CDR2 SVGIG (reference sequence). V lost 3 bases and J lost 1, with 4 bases in between. CDR3 protein: CAWRGSGNTIYF. The CDR3 DNA sequence: TGTGCCTGGAGGGGGTCTGGAAACACCATATATTTT. The full variable domain, in which reference TRBV30 and TRBJ1-3 provide the parts outside the CDR3, is SQTIHQWPATLVQPVGSPLSLECTVEGTSNPNLYWYRQAAGRGLQLLFYSVGIGQISSEVPQNLSASRPQDRQFILSSKKLLLSDSGFYLCAWRGSGNTIYFGEGSWLTVV.

The J gene is TRBJ2-3, the V gene TRBV10-3; no definite D call. The V gene lost 0 bases and the J gene lost 2 bases, with 12 bases spanning the gap. The germline CDR1 and CDR2 sequences are ENHRY and SYGVKD. This CDR3 region has 16 residues. In nucleotides, the CDR3 is TGTGCCATCAGTGAGTCGTGGCGGCATGCCACAGATACGCAGTATTTT. It codes for CAISESWRHATDTQYF.

The sample holds a few counts of this clone. In nucleotides, the CDR3 is TGTGCCAGCAGCTTAAGTAGCGGTGGATACGAGCAGTACGTC. This gives the protein CASSLSSGGYEQYV. The chain couples TRBV7-9 to TRBJ2-7, with a possible D match to TRBD2 (6 bases). The CDR3 sequence is 14 residues long. Germline CDR1 reads SEHNR; CDR2 reads FQNEAQ (reference sequence). With 2 bases removed from V and 4 bases from J, the gap between germline ends came to 12 bases.

This clone has only a few counts. Other DNA sequences in this specimen translate into the identical CDR3. The V and J genes are TRBV5-1 and TRBJ2-1; 10 bases are shared with TRBD2. Trimming at V came to 0 bases and at J to 7 bases, leaving 1 base not matched to a gene. In germline, CDR1 is SGHRS, CDR2 YFSETQ. The length of the CDR3 is 14 residues. CDR3 sequence (DNA): TGCGCCAGCAGCTTGGCGACTAGCGGGAATGAGCAGTTCTTC. It yields the protein CASSLATSGNEQFF.

The chain joins TRBV29-1 to TRBJ1-1; D unresolved. V was pared by 8 bases and J by 1 base, with 17 bases between. CDR1 and CDR2 from the germline V gene are SQVTM and ANQGSEA. The CDR3 contains 14 residues. In DNA form, the CDR3 reads TGCAGCACTGGATCGGGCCACCAGAACACTGAAGCTTTCTTT. It is translated as CSTGSGHQNTEAFF. The variable domain in full, with the rest retrieved from reference TRBV29-1 and TRBJ1-1, is SAVISQKPSRDICQRGTSLTIQCQVDSQVTMMFWYRQQPGQSLTLIATANQGSEATYESGFVIDKFPISRPNLTFSTLTVSNMSPEDSSIYLCSTGSGHQNTEAFFGQGTRLTVV.